The following is a T cell receptor beta chain sequence with its context. This sequence may be a read error, since a much larger clone differs from it by one base. Sequencing ends 3 residues short of the CDR3 end; the germline J gene provides the rest. The same CDR3 is also encoded by other DNA sequences in this sample. Sequencing used immunoSEQ multiplex PCR; TCRdb keeps in-frame clones, though not all of them. Observed in the sample are 30,000 or so clones, none of them singletons. The data are from a study of T cell clonality in common variable immunodeficiency. The CDR3 is 14 residues long. V dropped 6 bases and J dropped 7; count of bases not matched to a gene: 5. Germline CDR1 reads SNHLY; CDR2 reads FYNNEI.

Sequenced sample: peripheral blood mononuclear cells. The sequence was collected from a person between 18 and 69 years old in good health. The J gene is TRBJ2-1, the V gene TRBV2, with 11 bases identical to TRBD2. CDR3 residues: CASRLAGVLNEQFF. CDR3 DNA (partial): TGTGCCAGCAGACTAGCGGGAGTTCTGAATGAG.